Presented here are 2 T cell receptor beta chains from one specimen sequenced in a study of shared clonotypes between healthy human individuals (dated by TCRdb to the early 2020s). Libraries were built with the immunoSEQ multiplex PCR assay. TCRdb holds this immuneACCESS table with in-frame rearrangements only. Some clones are missing; in checked studies, unresolved V genes explain under half, and the rest has no known cause. The sample profile shows hundreds of thousands of clones; around 67% of them were found once. The biggest ten clones account for under 2% of the sample. The specimen was memory CD4+ T cells sorted from blood. The cell subset or site label, as the study defines it: CD45RA-negative fraction. The receptor set was obtained from a woman between 25 and 40 years old in good health.

This chain uses TRBV6-5 with TRBJ1-5; D is unclear. Germline values: CDR1 MNHEY, CDR2 SVGAGI. This CDR3 has 15 amino acids. Trimming took 5 bases from V and 0 from J, leaving 11 bases between them. The CDR3 is CASSPQAYSNQPQHF. The CDR3 DNA reads TGTGCCAGCAGTCCGCAGGCGTATAGCAATCAGCCCCAGCATTTT.

In this sample, this clone turned up a few times. CDR3: CASSLGQGATLRGYTF. CDR3 DNA sequence: TGTGCCAGCAGCTTAGGACAGGGGGCCACACTTCGCGGCTACACCTTC. The V and J genes are TRBV7-2 and TRBJ1-2, with TRBD1 matching over 10 bases. Germline assignment: CDR1 SGHTA and CDR2 FQGNSA. The CDR3 consists of 16 residues. V lost 1 base and J lost 8; bases outside the gene matches: 10.